These T cell receptor beta chains were read from a single sample in a study of T cell changes during pregnancy in multiple sclerosis. Clones were sequenced by immunoSEQ multiplex PCR, and TCRdb holds only the in-frame ones, with some missing. The table records 85,000 to 120,000 clones, around 93% of them present only once. Sequenced material: peripheral blood, taken after pregnancy. These receptor sequences come from a female donor with multiple sclerosis, enrolled in a pregnancy study. Each CDR3 is given with its conserved first and last residue. Each record gives: CDR3 protein, CDR3 DNA, clone size, J gene, V gene, D gene. The D gene is left open where the match is weak. The size of a clone is reported for some rows only, either as once, few or many, or as a class for expanded clones.

CASSLRSEDTQYF TGTGCCAGTAGTTTGAGGTCCGAGGATACGCAGTATTTT NA TRBJ2-3 TRBV19 NA
CASKRASGSSYNEQFF TGTGCCAGCAAAAGAGCGAGCGGGAGCTCCTACAATGAGCAGTTCTTC NA TRBJ2-1 TRBV2 TRBD2
CASSLARAGARTGELFF TGTGCCAGCAGCTTAGCGCGAGCGGGAGCAAGAACCGGGGAGCTGTTTTTT NA TRBJ2-2 TRBV7-8 TRBD2
CASHPSGLSYEQYF TGTGCCAGTCACCCTAGCGGGCTATCCTACGAGCAGTACTTC NA TRBJ2-7 TRBV19 TRBD2
CASSPGGSYNEQFF TGTGCCAGCAGCCCCGGGGGGTCCTACAATGAGCAGTTCTTC NA TRBJ2-1 TRBV9 TRBD2
CASSWLGTESEQYF TGTGCCAGTAGTTGGCTTGGGACAGAAAGCGAGCAGTACTTC NA TRBJ2-7 TRBV19 TRBD1
CASTKGGTGYNEQFF TGTGCCAGCACCAAGGGGGGGACGGGCTACAATGAGCAGTTCTTC NA TRBJ2-1 TRBV6-1 NA
CATRGRLAGGPVDTQYF TGTGCCACCAGGGGAAGACTAGCGGGGGGACCTGTAGATACGCAGTATTTT NA TRBJ2-3 TRBV15 TRBD2
CASRGASYGYTF TGTGCCAGCAGGGGAGCCTCCTATGGCTACACCTTC NA TRBJ1-2 TRBV7-8 NA
CASSPPGGLNYGYTF TGTGCCAGCTCACCACCGGGGGGTTTGAACTATGGCTACACCTTC NA TRBJ1-2 TRBV18 NA
CASERGSYGYTF TGTGCCAGTGAGCGCGGTAGCTATGGCTACACCTTC NA TRBJ1-2 TRBV11-2 NA
CASSAGDTGELFF TGTGCCAGCAGCGCAGGGGACACCGGGGAGCTGTTTTTT NA TRBJ2-2 TRBV11-1 NA
CASSATGGDTEAFF TGTGCCAGCTCAGCGACAGGGGGGGACACTGAAGCTTTCTTT NA TRBJ1-1 TRBV18 TRBD1
CASSQNGQGNYGYTF TGTGCCAGCAGTCAAAATGGACAGGGGAACTATGGCTACACCTTC NA TRBJ1-2 TRBV28 TRBD1
CASSPGQGVTDTQYF TGTGCCAGCTCACCGGGGCAGGGGGTTACGGATACGCAGTATTTT NA TRBJ2-3 TRBV18 TRBD1
CASSEQRNTEAFF TGTGCCAGCAGCGAACAGCGGAACACTGAAGCTTTCTTT NA TRBJ1-1 TRBV6-1 NA
CASSPRTGVGDSPLHF TGTGCCAGCTCACCTCGGACAGGGGTGGGGGATTCACCCCTCCACTTT once TRBJ1-6 TRBV18 TRBD1
CSAIERVEQFF TGCAGTGCCATTGAGAGGGTTGAGCAGTTCTTC NA TRBJ2-1 TRBV20-1 NA
CASSQVLGAEQFF TGCGCCAGCAGCCAAGTTCTTGGGGCGGAGCAGTTCTTC NA TRBJ2-1 TRBV4-1 NA
CASSLVAGQGRHEQYF TGTGCCAGCAGCTTAGTAGCCGGACAGGGGCGACACGAGCAGTACTTC once TRBJ2-7 TRBV7-2 TRBD1
CASSQDQGRLAATYEQYF TGTGCCAGCAGCCAAGATCAAGGAAGACTAGCCGCTACCTACGAGCAGTACTTC NA TRBJ2-7 TRBV4-2 TRBD2
CASNRGGPNTEAFF TGTGCCAGCAACAGGGGGGGGCCGAACACTGAAGCTTTCTTT NA TRBJ1-1 TRBV2 TRBD1
CASSPRLAGGSYEQYF TGTGCCAGCAGTCCCCGCCTTGCGGGGGGATCCTACGAGCAGTACTTC NA TRBJ2-7 TRBV27 TRBD2
CASSLMTGAGANVLTF TGTGCCAGCAGTTTAATGACAGGGGCTGGGGCCAACGTCCTGACTTTC once TRBJ2-6 TRBV27 TRBD1
CASSSPEASGNTIYF TGCGCCAGCAGCTCCCCGGAGGCCTCTGGAAACACCATATATTTT NA TRBJ1-3 TRBV4-1 NA
CASSLSIARRYGYTF TGTGCCAGCAGTTTATCGATCGCCAGGAGGTATGGCTACACCTTC NA TRBJ1-2 TRBV27 NA
CASSLTQGAQSYEQYF TGTGCCAGCAGTTTGACTCAGGGGGCGCAATCCTACGAGCAGTACTTC NA TRBJ2-7 TRBV27 TRBD1
CASSLQAGPTYEQYF TGCGCCAGCAGCCTCCAAGCGGGCCCCACCTACGAGCAGTACTTC NA TRBJ2-7 TRBV5-1 NA
CASSPSRFLGGNGYTF TGTGCCAGCAGTCCTTCCCGGTTTCTAGGAGGGAATGGCTACACCTTC once TRBJ1-2 TRBV27 NA
CSVGTPRETQYF TGCAGCGTTGGTACACCGAGGGAGACCCAGTACTTC once TRBJ2-5 TRBV29-1 NA
CAWSLRGGANVLTF TGTGCCTGGAGTTTACGGGGGGGGGCCAACGTCCTGACTTTC NA TRBJ2-6 TRBV30 NA
CASSPLGESSYNEQFF TGCGCCAGCAGCCCACTCGGGGAGAGCTCCTACAATGAGCAGTTCTTC NA TRBJ2-1 TRBV4-1 NA
CASSFEAGVGTEAFF TGTGCCAGCAGCTTCGAGGCAGGGGTAGGTACTGAAGCTTTCTTT NA TRBJ1-1 TRBV5-4 NA
CASSSLSRDRNYGYTF TGTGCCAGCAGTTCCCTGAGCCGGGACAGGAACTATGGCTACACCTTC NA TRBJ1-2 TRBV27 TRBD1
CASSYPGQGIYGYTF TGTGCCAGCAGTTATCCGGGACAGGGCATCTATGGCTACACCTTC NA TRBJ1-2 TRBV6-6 TRBD1
CASSSDRNSNQPQHF TGTGCCAGCAGTTCGGACAGGAATAGCAATCAGCCCCAGCATTTT NA TRBJ1-5 TRBV27 TRBD1
CAWSHLRTGNTEAFF TGTGCCTGGAGTCACCTTCGGACAGGGAACACTGAAGCTTTCTTT NA TRBJ1-1 TRBV30 TRBD1
CASSLDRGHPNTEAFF TGTGCCAGCTCCCTTGACAGGGGCCATCCGAACACTGAAGCTTTCTTT once TRBJ1-1 TRBV18 TRBD1
CASTTIQDPSRTIYF TGTGCCAGTACCACAATACAGGACCCCTCCCGAACCATATATTTT few TRBJ1-3 TRBV19 NA
CASSLQGPNTEAFF TGTGCCAGCAGCTTACAGGGACCGAACACTGAAGCTTTCTTT NA TRBJ1-1 TRBV5-4 NA
CASSKTGEGAYEQYF TGTGCCAGCAGTAAGACAGGGGAAGGGGCCTACGAGCAGTACTTC NA TRBJ2-7 TRBV6-5 TRBD1
CASSSGQATYEQYF TGTGCCAGCAGTTCGGGACAGGCTACCTACGAGCAGTACTTC NA TRBJ2-7 TRBV27 TRBD1
CASGLVVSQNTGELFF TGTGCTAGTGGTTTGGTAGTTAGCCAGAACACCGGGGAGCTGTTTTTT NA TRBJ2-2 TRBV12-5 NA
CATDLGRGSSYEQYF TGTGCCACCGACCTTGGCCGCGGAAGCTCCTACGAGCAGTACTTC NA TRBJ2-7 TRBV10-3 NA
CAWSLGRRAGNTIYF TGTGCCTGGAGTTTGGGCCGGCGCGCTGGAAACACCATATATTTT NA TRBJ1-3 TRBV30 NA
CATSSYRDDTEAFF TGTGCCACCAGCAGCTACAGGGACGACACTGAAGCTTTCTTT NA TRBJ1-1 TRBV15 NA
CASSSPGLGYGYTF TGTGCCAGCAGCTCCCCGGGACTGGGCTATGGCTACACCTTC once TRBJ1-2 TRBV28 NA
CASSNRLATHEQYF TGTGCCAGCAGCAACCGACTAGCGACCCACGAGCAGTACTTC NA TRBJ2-7 TRBV7-2 TRBD2
CASSLEATSSYEQYF TGTGCCAGCAGCTTAGAGGCGACTAGCAGCTACGAGCAGTACTTC NA TRBJ2-7 TRBV7-2 TRBD2
CASSVPGGDTEAFF TGTGCCAGCAGTGTCCCGGGAGGGGACACTGAAGCTTTCTTT NA TRBJ1-1 TRBV6-1 NA
CASSSLGGLDEQYF TGTGCCAGCAGCTCCCTGGGCGGGCTGGACGAGCAGTACTTC once TRBJ2-7 TRBV11-2 NA
CASSEERTGGNGYTF TGTGCCAGCAGTGAAGAGAGGACAGGGGGGAATGGCTACACCTTC NA TRBJ1-2 TRBV6-1 TRBD1
CASSLGPSGNTIYF TGCGCCAGCAGCTTGGGTCCCTCGGGAAACACCATATATTTT NA TRBJ1-3 TRBV5-1 NA
CASSSQTGVETQYF TGTGCCAGCAGCTCCCAGACTGGAGTAGAGACCCAGTACTTC NA TRBJ2-5 TRBV11-2 NA
CASSTSGAAPNYEQYF TGTGCCAGTAGTACCTCAGGAGCGGCCCCAAACTACGAGCAGTACTTC NA TRBJ2-7 TRBV19 NA
CASSLGQGAYNEQFF TGCGCCAGCAGCTTGGGACAGGGGGCCTACAATGAGCAGTTCTTC NA TRBJ2-1 TRBV5-1 TRBD1